In its sample, the clone carrying this TCR beta chain was seen once. J gave up 2 bases and V 6 bases, and 1 base lay outside the gene matches. Per the germline V gene, CDR1 is MDHEN and CDR2 is SYDVKM. This CDR3 has 14 amino acids. This entry is derived from a study of OX40 agonist ivuxolimab in advanced cancers. The protocol was immunoSEQ multiplex PCR, while the TCRdb copy is restricted to in-frame clones and leaves out a portion. Of nearly 55,000 clones listed, just under 85% are singletons. This chain uses TRBV28 with TRBJ1-5; 10 bases match TRBD1. This receptor was obtained from an adult with an advanced solid tumor such as melanoma, head and neck, liver or kidney cancer. The sequences come from CD4+ or CD8+ T cells sorted from blood, collected in a trial of the OX40 agonist ivuxolimab. The CDR3, as DNA: TGTGCCAGCAGGGACAGGGGGGGCAATCAGCCCCAGCATTTT. It encodes CASRDRGGNQPQHF.